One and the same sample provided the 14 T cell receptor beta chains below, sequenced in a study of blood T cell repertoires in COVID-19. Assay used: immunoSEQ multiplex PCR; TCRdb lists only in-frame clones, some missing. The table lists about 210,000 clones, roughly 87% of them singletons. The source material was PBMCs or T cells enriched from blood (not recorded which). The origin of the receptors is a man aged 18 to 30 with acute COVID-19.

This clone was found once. Here the CDR3 DNA reads TGTGCCAGCAGCTTATCAGTCGGGAGGGGAAGCACAGATACGCAGTATTTT. This translates into CASSLSVGRGSTDTQYF. The chain employs TRBV13 and TRBJ2-3; TRBD2 agrees at 8 bases. The trim removed 2 bases at V and 0 bases at J, leaving 7 bases unmatched. Germline CDR1 reads PRHDT; CDR2 reads FYEKMQ (reference sequence). This CDR3 has 17 amino acids.

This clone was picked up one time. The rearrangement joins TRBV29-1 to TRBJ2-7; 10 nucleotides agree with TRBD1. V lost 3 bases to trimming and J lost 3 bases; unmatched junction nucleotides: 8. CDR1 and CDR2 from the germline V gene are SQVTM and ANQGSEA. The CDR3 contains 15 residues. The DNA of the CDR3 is TGCAGCGTTGATCTGGACAGGGGGAATATCTACGAGCAGTACTTC. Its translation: CSVDLDRGNIYEQYF.

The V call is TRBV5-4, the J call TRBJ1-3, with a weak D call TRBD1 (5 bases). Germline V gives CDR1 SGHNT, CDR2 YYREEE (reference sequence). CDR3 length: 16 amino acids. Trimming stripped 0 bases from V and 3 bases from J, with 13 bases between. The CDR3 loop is CASSLVGQGVGNTIYF. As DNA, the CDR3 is TGTGCCAGCAGCTTGGTGGGTCAAGGGGTTGGAAACACCATATATTTT.

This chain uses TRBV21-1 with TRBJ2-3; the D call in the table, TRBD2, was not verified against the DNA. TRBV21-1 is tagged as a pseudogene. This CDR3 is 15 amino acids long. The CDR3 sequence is CASSKEGLHTDTQYF. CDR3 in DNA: TGTGCCAGCAGCAAAGAGGGACTACACACAGATACGCAGTATTTT.

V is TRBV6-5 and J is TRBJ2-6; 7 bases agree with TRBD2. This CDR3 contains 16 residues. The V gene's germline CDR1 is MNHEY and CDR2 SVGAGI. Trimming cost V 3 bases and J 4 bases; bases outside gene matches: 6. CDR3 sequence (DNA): TGTGCCAGCAGTTATCAGGGAGGGAGCGGGGCCAACGTCCTGACTTTC. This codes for CASSYQGGSGANVLTF.

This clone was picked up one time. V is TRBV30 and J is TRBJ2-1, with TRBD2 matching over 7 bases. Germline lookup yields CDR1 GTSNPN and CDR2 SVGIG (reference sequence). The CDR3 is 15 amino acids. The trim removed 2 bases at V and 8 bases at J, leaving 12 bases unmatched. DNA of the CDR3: TGTGCCTGGAGTCGGGATAGCGGGTTCTGGGATGAGCAGTTCTTC. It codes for CAWSRDSGFWDEQFF.

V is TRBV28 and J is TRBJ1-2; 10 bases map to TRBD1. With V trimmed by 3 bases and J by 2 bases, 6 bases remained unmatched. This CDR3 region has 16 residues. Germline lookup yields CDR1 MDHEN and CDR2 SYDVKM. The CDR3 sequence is CASSFPPGQGNYGYTF. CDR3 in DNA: TGTGCCAGCAGTTTTCCTCCGGGACAGGGGAACTATGGCTACACCTTC.

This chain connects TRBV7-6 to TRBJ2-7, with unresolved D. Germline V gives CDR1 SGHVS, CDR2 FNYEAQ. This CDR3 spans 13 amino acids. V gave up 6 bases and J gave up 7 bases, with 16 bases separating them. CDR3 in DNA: TGTGCCAGCAGTACCAACCCGGCGGAAGAGCAGTACTTC. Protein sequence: CASSTNPAEEQYF.

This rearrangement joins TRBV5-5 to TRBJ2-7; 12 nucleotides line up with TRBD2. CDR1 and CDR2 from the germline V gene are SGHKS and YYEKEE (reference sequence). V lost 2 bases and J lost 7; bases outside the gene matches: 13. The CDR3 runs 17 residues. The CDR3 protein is CASSFAPSTSGRGEQYF. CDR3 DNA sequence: TGTGCCAGCAGCTTTGCCCCCTCGACTAGCGGGAGAGGGGAGCAGTACTTC.

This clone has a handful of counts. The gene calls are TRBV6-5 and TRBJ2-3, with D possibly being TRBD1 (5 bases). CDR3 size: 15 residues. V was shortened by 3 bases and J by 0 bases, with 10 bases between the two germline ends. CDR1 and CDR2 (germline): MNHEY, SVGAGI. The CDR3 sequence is CASSYRAGSTDTQYF. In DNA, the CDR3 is TGTGCCAGCAGTTATAGGGCAGGGAGCACAGATACGCAGTATTTT.

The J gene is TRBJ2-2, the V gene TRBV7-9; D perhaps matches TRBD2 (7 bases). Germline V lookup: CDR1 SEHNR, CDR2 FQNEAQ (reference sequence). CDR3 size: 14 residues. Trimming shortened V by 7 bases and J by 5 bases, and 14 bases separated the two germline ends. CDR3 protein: CASNLQGGTGELFF. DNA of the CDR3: TGTGCCAGCAATTTACAGGGAGGGACCGGGGAGCTGTTTTTT. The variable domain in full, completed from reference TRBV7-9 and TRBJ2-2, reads DTGVSQNPRHKITKRGQNVTFRCDPISEHNRLYWYRQTLGQGPEFLTYFQNEAQLEKSRLLSDRFSAERPKGSFSTLEIQRTEQGDSAMYLCASNLQGGTGELFFGEGSRLTVL.

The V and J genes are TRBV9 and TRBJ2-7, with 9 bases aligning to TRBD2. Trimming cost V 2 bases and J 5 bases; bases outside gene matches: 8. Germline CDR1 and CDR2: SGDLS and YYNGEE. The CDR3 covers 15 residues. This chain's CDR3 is CASSVSGGRADEQYF. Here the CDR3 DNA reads TGTGCCAGCAGCGTGTCAGGCGGGAGGGCCGACGAGCAGTACTTC.

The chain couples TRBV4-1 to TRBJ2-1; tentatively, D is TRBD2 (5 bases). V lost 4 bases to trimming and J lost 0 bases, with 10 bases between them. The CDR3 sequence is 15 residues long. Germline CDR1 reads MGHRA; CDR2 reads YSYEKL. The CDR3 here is CASSPSSSSYNEQFF. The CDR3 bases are TGCGCCAGCAGCCCTAGCAGTAGCTCCTACAATGAGCAGTTCTTC.

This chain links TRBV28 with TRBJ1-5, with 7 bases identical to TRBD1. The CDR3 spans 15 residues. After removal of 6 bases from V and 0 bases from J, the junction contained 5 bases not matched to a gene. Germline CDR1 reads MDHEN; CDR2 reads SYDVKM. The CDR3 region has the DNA TGTGCCAGCAGGGGGACAGCATATAGCAATCAGCCCCAGCATTTT. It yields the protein CASRGTAYSNQPQHF.